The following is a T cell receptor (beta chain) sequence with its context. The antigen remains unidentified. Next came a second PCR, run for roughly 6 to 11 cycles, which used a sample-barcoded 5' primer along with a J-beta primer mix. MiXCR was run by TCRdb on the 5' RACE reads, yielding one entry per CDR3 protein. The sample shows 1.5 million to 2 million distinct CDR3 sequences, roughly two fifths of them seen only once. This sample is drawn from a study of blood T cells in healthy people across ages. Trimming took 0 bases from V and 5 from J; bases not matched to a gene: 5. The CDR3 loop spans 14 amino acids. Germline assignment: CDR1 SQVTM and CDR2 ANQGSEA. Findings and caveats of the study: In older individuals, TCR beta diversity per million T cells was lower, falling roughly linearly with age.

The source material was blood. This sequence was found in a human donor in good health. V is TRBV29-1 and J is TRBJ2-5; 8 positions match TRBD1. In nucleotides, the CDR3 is TGCAGCGTTGAAGACAGGGGGCGGCCGGAGACCCAGTACTTC. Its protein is CSVEDRGRPETQYF.